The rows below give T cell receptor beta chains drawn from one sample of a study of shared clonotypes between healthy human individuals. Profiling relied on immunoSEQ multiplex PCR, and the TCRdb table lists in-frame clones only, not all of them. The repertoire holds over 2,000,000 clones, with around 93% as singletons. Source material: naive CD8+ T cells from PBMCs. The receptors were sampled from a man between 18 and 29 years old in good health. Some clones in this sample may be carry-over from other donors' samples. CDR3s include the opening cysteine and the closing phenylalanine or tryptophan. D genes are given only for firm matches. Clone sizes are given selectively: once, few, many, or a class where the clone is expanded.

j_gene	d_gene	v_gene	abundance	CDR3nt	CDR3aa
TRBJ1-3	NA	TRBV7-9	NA	TGTGCCAGCAGCTTAGCTTCTCCTGACACCATATATTTT	CASSLASPDTIYF
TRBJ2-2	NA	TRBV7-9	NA	TGTGCCGCACTTCCCGGGGAGCTGTTTTTT	CAALPGELFF
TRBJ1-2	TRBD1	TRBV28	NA	TGTGCCAGCAGTCTTACGGGACAGCCCACCTATGGCTACACCTTC	CASSLTGQPTYGYTF
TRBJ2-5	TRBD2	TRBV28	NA	TGTGCCGTAGGGGAGCTAGCGGGCCCCCAAGAGACCCAGTACTTC	CAVGELAGPQETQYF
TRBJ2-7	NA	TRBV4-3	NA	TGCGCCAGCAGCCAAGTTGCCAGCGATTTTTCCTACGAGCAGTACTTC	CASSQVASDFSYEQYF
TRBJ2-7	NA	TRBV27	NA	TGTGCCAGCAGTCTGGAGAGCTCCTACGAGCAGTACTTC	CASSLESSYEQYF
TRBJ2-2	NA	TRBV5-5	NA	TGTGCCAGCAGCTTGTGGCCCGCGAACACCGGGGAGCTGTTTTTT	CASSLWPANTGELFF
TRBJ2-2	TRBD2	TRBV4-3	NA	TGCGCCAGCAGCCAAGGAGCGGGAGGCACCGGGGAGCTGTTTTTT	CASSQGAGGTGELFF
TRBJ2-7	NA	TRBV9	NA	TGTGCCAGCAGCGTTGGGGTAGCTTCCACCTACGAGCAGTACTTC	CASSVGVASTYEQYF
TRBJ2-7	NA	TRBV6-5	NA	TGTGCCAGCAGTTACTCGACGGACACCACCTACGAGCAGTACTTC	CASSYSTDTTYEQYF
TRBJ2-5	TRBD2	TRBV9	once	TGTGCCAGCAGCCTAGGGGGACTAGCGGGGGCCGAGACCCAGTACTTC	CASSLGGLAGAETQYF
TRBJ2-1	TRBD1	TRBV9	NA	TGTGCCAGCAGCATCGCAGGGGGCTATGAGCAGTTCTTC	CASSIAGGYEQFF
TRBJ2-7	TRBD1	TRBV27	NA	TGTGCCAGCAGTCATATCCGGGACAGGGTCCCCTACGAGCAGTACTTC	CASSHIRDRVPYEQYF
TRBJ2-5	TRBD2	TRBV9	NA	TGTGCCAGCAGCGGGGGGTCCGGGAGGCTCTTGGAGACCCAGTACTTC	CASSGGSGRLLETQYF
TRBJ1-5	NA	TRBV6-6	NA	TGTGCCAGCAGTCGAAGGGATACCAATCAGCCCCAGCATTTT	CASSRRDTNQPQHF
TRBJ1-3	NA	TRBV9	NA	TGTGCCAGCAGCGCCTCTCTTGGAAACACCATATATTTT	CASSASLGNTIYF
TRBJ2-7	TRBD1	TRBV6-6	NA	TGTGCCAGCAGTTTCCCGTCCGACAGGGGTGTCTACGAGCAGTACTTC	CASSFPSDRGVYEQYF
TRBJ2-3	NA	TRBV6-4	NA	TGTGCCAGCAGTTCCACCGGAGTAGCGGCTCCTAGCACAGATACGCAGTATTTT	CASSSTGVAAPSTDTQYF
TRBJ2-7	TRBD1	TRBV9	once	TGTGCCAGCAGCGTAGAAGGACAGGGCTACGAGCAGTACTTC	CASSVEGQGYEQYF
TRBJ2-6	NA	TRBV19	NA	TGTGCCAGCAGAGACCGTAACCCGAGGGGGGCTGGGGCCAACGTCCTGACTTTC	CASRDRNPRGAGANVLTF
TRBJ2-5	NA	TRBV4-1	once	TGCGCCAGCAGCCAAGGGCACGGCAGCAAAGAGACCCAGTACTTC	CASSQGHGSKETQYF
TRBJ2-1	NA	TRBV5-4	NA	TGTGCCAGCAGCCCCGGCGAGGCCGAGCAGTTCTTC	CASSPGEAEQFF
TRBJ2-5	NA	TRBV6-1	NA	TGTGCCAGCAGTGAACCAGACCTCCAAGAGACCCAGTACTTC	CASSEPDLQETQYF
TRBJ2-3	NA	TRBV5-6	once	TGTGCCAGCAGCTTGGCGATCCCTACAGATACGCAGTATTTT	CASSLAIPTDTQYF
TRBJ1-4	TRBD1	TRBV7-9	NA	TGTGCCAGCAGCTTCTCTAGACGGACAGGGGCGAATGAAAAACTGTTTTTT	CASSFSRRTGANEKLFF
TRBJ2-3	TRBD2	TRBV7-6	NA	TGTGCCAGCAGCTTAGCTAGCGGGAGAGATACGCAGTATTTT	CASSLASGRDTQYF
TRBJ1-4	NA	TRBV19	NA	TGTGCCAGTAGTGTTGGATTCTCCGAGACTAATGAAAAACTGTTTTTT	CASSVGFSETNEKLFF
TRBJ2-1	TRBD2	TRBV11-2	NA	TGTGCCAGCAGCTTAGATGGAAGCGGGAGTGTCTTACGGGGCTACAATGAGCAGTTCTTC	CASSLDGSGSVLRGYNEQFF
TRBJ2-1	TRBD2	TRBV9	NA	TGTGCCAGCAGCGTAGGCCGACAGCGCGGGAGGTACAATGAGCAGTTCTTC	CASSVGRQRGRYNEQFF
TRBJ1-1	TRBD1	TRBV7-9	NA	TGTGCCAGCAGCTCGCCGGGACAGGGGTTTGCGAGTACTGAAGCTTTCTTT	CASSSPGQGFASTEAFF
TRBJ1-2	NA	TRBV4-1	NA	TGCGCCAGCAGCCAAGATCCTTATCCGGGAGCTAACTATGGCTACACCTTC	CASSQDPYPGANYGYTF
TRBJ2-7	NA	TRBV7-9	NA	TGTGCCAGCAGCCAGAGCGGGGAGCAGTACTTC	CASSQSGEQYF
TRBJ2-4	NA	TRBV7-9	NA	TGTGCCAGCAGTTTCACCCAAACGCCGTCAGGGAACATTCAGTACTTC	CASSFTQTPSGNIQYF